This T cell receptor beta chain comes out of a study of cytomegalovirus exposure and HLA in healthy donors. 60 Vbeta and 13 Jbeta primers were used in PCR. Libraries were prepared by immunoSEQ multiplex PCR; TCRdb keeps only in-frame clonotypes and omits some of them. The repertoire has fewer than 200,000 clones, approximately 77% of them found once; the top ten carry about 3.5%. With 2 bases clipped from V and 8 bases from J, the junction kept 12 bases outside the gene matches. The CDR3 contains 16 residues. CDR1 and CDR2 (germline): MDHEN, SYDVKM. This sequence was found in a man aged 40-49 years in good health and CMV-seropositive. The chain is built from TRBV28 and TRBJ2-1; 7 positions agree with TRBD1. The sequencing sample was made of PBMCs. CDR3 nucleotide sequence: TGTGCCAGCAGTTTACGCCTAGCTCCTAGGGGGCATGAGCAGTTCTTC. Translating it yields CASSLRLAPRGHEQFF.